What follows are 22 T cell receptor beta chains derived from one specimen sequenced in a study of T-cell reconstitution after alpha-beta-depleted transplantation in children. TCRbeta library preparation incorporated unique molecular identifiers. TCRdb re-derived calls from the PCR reads in MiXCR, one entry per CDR3 protein. This sample has 90,000 to 100,000 distinct CDR3 sequences, with about 25% found just once. The sample in question was PBMCs, obtained before TCRalphabeta/CD19-depleted stem cell transplant. Receptors originate from a boy under 10 years old with acute lymphoblastic leukemia, due to receive a stem cell transplant.

This clonotype was seen more than once but under ten times. The chain couples TRBV6-5 to TRBJ1-1; a possible D gene is TRBD1 (5 bases). Between the trimmed V and J ends, which lost 0 bases and 0 bases, there was a span of 5 bases. This CDR3 is built from 14 residues. Germline V gene lookup returns CDR1 MNHEY and CDR2 SVGAGI. CDR3 nucleotide sequence: TGTGCCAGCAGTTACTCGGGACTGAACACTGAAGCTTTCTTT. It yields the protein CASSYSGLNTEAFF.

This clonotype has a handful of counts. The J gene is TRBJ2-7, the V gene TRBV4-1; 7 bases are a match to TRBD1. V shed 1 base and J 4 bases; nucleotides not matched to a gene: 10. CDR1 MGHRA and CDR2 YSYEKL come from the germline V gene. This CDR3 is built from 16 residues. Here the CDR3 reads CASSQGSDRVTYEQYF. The CDR3 coding sequence is TGCGCCAGCAGCCAAGGGTCTGACAGGGTGACTTACGAGCAGTACTTC.

V and J are TRBV28 and TRBJ2-1; 7 bases line up with TRBD2. V gave up 7 bases and J gave up 4 bases; unmatched junction bases: 7. Germline V gives CDR1 MDHEN, CDR2 SYDVKM. The CDR3 consists of 14 residues. As DNA, the CDR3 is TGTGCCAGCAAAGGGCTAGCGGAGTACAATGAGCAGTTCTTC. Amino acid sequence: CASKGLAEYNEQFF.

A few counts support this clonotype. One junction end does not reproduce the germline sequence, and a read error may be involved. The chain joins TRBV5-1 to TRBJ2-2, with 11 bases aligning to TRBD2. Germline CDR1 reads SGHRS; CDR2 reads YFSETQ. CDR3 size: 18 residues. The CDR3 sequence: CASSPGTSGGAGHREQFF. Here the CDR3 DNA reads TGCGCCAGCAGCCCCGGGACTAGCGGAGGGGCCGGACACCGGGAGCAGTTTTTT.

This clonotype is judged medium-sized. The V gene is TRBV11-1, the J gene TRBJ2-3, with TRBD2 identical over 7 bases. J was trimmed by 6 bases and V by 3 bases; bases with no gene match: 18. CDR3 length: 18 amino acids. Germline CDR1 SGHAT, CDR2 FQDESV (reference sequence). CDR3 bases: TGTGCCAGCAGCTTTATTGGAAGCGGGACTGCCTGGGGGGATACGCAGTATTTT. Translating it yields CASSFIGSGTAWGDTQYF. Combining the CDR3 with reference TRBV11-1 and TRBJ2-3 gives the whole variable domain EAEVAQSPRYKITEKSQAVAFWCDPISGHATLYWYRQILGQGPELLVQFQDESVVDDSQLPKDRFSAERLKGVDSTLKIQPAELGDSAMYLCASSFIGSGTAWGDTQYFGPGTRLTVL.

V is TRBV10-3 and J is TRBJ2-2; 7 nucleotides line up with TRBD2. The germline V gene encodes CDR1 ENHRY and CDR2 SYGVKD. This CDR3 is built from 15 residues. The junction had 5 bases not matched to a gene; V was cut back by 4 bases and J by 3 bases. CDR3 nucleotide sequence: TGTGCCATCAGTGGGTGGCTAGCGGACACCGGGGAGCTGTTTTTT. Amino acids: CAISGWLADTGELFF.

The rearrangement uses TRBV12-3 or TRBV12-4 and TRBJ1-1; D is undetermined. Trimming shortened V by 5 bases and J by 3 bases, and 4 bases separated the two germline ends. The length of the CDR3 is 11 residues. CDR3 protein: CASSEDTEAFF. The CDR3 DNA sequence: TGTGCCAGCAGTGAGGACACTGAAGCTTTCTTT.

This rearrangement joins TRBV5-1 to TRBJ2-1; 9 nucleotides agree with TRBD2. This CDR3 region has 17 residues. Germline trimming cut 1 base from V and 8 bases from J; bases unmatched to any gene: 13. Per the germline V gene, CDR1 is SGHRS and CDR2 is YFSETQ. This CDR3 reads CASSLSTSGGALDEQFF. For the CDR3, the DNA is TGCGCCAGCAGCTTGTCGACTAGCGGAGGGGCCTTGGATGAGCAGTTCTTC.

There are a few counts of this clonotype. One end of the junction does not line up with germline, which may come from a read error. The chain has TRBV15 and TRBJ2-3; perhaps TRBD2 as D (5 bases). Germline loops: CDR1 LNHNV, CDR2 YYDKDF (reference sequence). This CDR3 spans 14 amino acids. The CDR3 region is CPTSIGKVGDTQYF. The DNA of the CDR3 is TGTCCCACCAGCATCGGGAAGGTGGGAGATACGCAGTATTTT.

This sequence joins TRBV27 and TRBJ1-4; a weak D match, TRBD1 (6 bases). V lost 3 bases, J lost 2 bases, and 7 bases lay in between. The CDR3 length is 14 residues. Germline V gene sequence: CDR1 MNHEY, CDR2 SMNVEV (reference sequence). The CDR3 DNA follows: TGTGCCAGCAGTTTCGGGGGCACTAATGAAAAACTGTTTTTT. It is translated as CASSFGGTNEKLFF.

This clonotype turned up a few times. The chain joins TRBV3-1 to TRBJ2-7; D might be TRBD1 (6 bases). The germline V gene encodes CDR1 LGHDT and CDR2 YNNKEL (reference sequence). The CDR3 length is 15 residues. V was shortened by 0 bases and J by 9 bases, with 18 bases between the two germline ends. The CDR3 DNA reads TGTGCCAGCAGCCAAGAAGGGGGACGGACTTCGCGGCAGTACTTC. Protein product: CASSQEGGRTSRQYF.

The CDR3 region has the DNA TGTGCCAGCAGCTTGGATTCGGCAGGTTGGCTCCACGAGCAGTACTTC. Its translation is CASSLDSAGWLHEQYF. The chain employs TRBV5-4 and TRBJ2-7, with unresolved D. Deletions cut 0 bases from V and 5 bases from J, with 18 bases between. Looked up from germline, CDR1 is SGHNT and CDR2 is YYREEE (reference sequence). The CDR3 has 16 residues.

The V gene is TRBV7-6, the J gene TRBJ1-5; D remains unclear. Deletions cut 1 base from V and 3 bases from J, with 4 bases between. Germline V gives CDR1 SGHVS, CDR2 FNYEAQ. The CDR3 has 13 amino acids. For the CDR3, the DNA is TGTGCCAGCAGCTTAGGCTTCAATCAGCCCCAGCATTTT. Its protein is CASSLGFNQPQHF.

This clonotype has ten or more counts. The chain carries TRBV20-1 and TRBJ2-5; D possibly corresponds to TRBD2 (6 bases). V was trimmed by 5 bases and J by 5 bases, leaving 18 bases between them. The CDR3 has 14 amino acids. Germline CDR1 reads DFQATT; CDR2 reads SNEGSKA (reference sequence). The CDR3 nucleotides are TGCAGTGCTTACTGGCGGAGGGGACGTGAGACCCAGTACTTC. Its translation: CSAYWRRGRETQYF.

In this sample, this clonotype turned up a few times. The chain links TRBV7-8 to TRBJ2-5; D call uncertain. The CDR3 runs to 13 residues. CDR1 is SGHVS and CDR2 is FQNEAQ in the germline V gene. The ends were cut back, 4 bases at V and 4 bases at J, with 10 bases in the middle. DNA of the CDR3: TGTGCCAGCAGCTCGCTTGGAAGAGAGACCCAGTACTTC. This encodes CASSSLGRETQYF. Supplemented by reference TRBV7-8 and TRBJ2-5, the full variable domain reads GAGVSQSPRYKVAKRGQDVALRCDPISGHVSLFWYQQALGQGPEFLTYFQNEAQLDKSGLPSDRFFAERPEGSVSTLKIQRTQQEDSAVYLCASSSLGRETQYFGPGTRLLVL.

V gene TRBV4-2 combines with J gene TRBJ2-4; the match to TRBD1 covers 7 bases. Per germline, CDR1 LGHNA and CDR2 YNFKEQ. V lost 1 base, J lost 0 bases, and 9 bases stayed unmatched. CDR3 size: 18 residues. The CDR3 nucleotides read TGTGCCAGCAGCCAAGCCAGGGGGACACCGGTAGCCAAAAACATTCAGTACTTC. Translating gives CASSQARGTPVAKNIQYF.

There are a few counts of this clonotype. This chain uses TRBV4-1 with TRBJ1-2; D is undetermined. The length of the CDR3 is 15 residues. Between the trimmed V and J ends, which lost 0 bases and 5 bases, there was a span of 13 bases. CDR1 is MGHRA, CDR2 YSYEKL, per germline. The CDR3 sequence is CASSQDYGTTYGYTF. CDR3 bases: TGCGCCAGCAGCCAAGATTATGGCACCACATATGGCTACACCTTC.

The rearrangement joins TRBV5-1 to TRBJ2-2; 7 bases agree with TRBD1. The CDR3 has 14 amino acids. V lost 2 bases, J lost 5 bases, and 3 bases stayed unmatched. The V gene's germline CDR1 is SGHRS and CDR2 YFSETQ. CDR3 region: CASSFKQGTGELFF. The CDR3 nucleotides read TGCGCCAGCAGCTTTAAACAGGGGACCGGGGAGCTGTTTTTT.

This clonotype was observed at least ten times. The J gene is TRBJ2-6, the V gene TRBV3-1; D is possibly TRBD1 (5 bases). V was trimmed by 0 bases and J by 4 bases, leaving 10 bases between them. The V gene's germline CDR1 is LGHDT and CDR2 YNNKEL (reference sequence). The CDR3 consists of 16 residues. CDR3 loop: CASSQESRVGANVLTF. The DNA of the CDR3 is TGTGCCAGCAGCCAAGAGAGCAGGGTCGGGGCCAACGTCCTGACTTTC.

J is TRBJ2-1 and V is TRBV7-3; 8 bases fit TRBD2. This CDR3 contains 17 residues. Per germline, CDR1 SGHTA and CDR2 FQGTGA. Losses at the gene ends were 2 bases for V and 5 bases for J; bases not matched to a gene: 11. The CDR3: CASSLPPLAEGNNEQFF. The CDR3 DNA reads as TGTGCCAGCAGCTTACCCCCACTAGCGGAGGGTAACAATGAGCAGTTCTTC.

The table lists this clonotype with many counts. V usage is TRBV3-1 and J usage is TRBJ1-1; D unclear. In germline, CDR1 is LGHDT, CDR2 YNNKEL (reference sequence). The CDR3 is 14 amino acids. The V and J ends lost 0 bases and 1 base respectively, with 6 bases between them. DNA for the CDR3: TGTGCCAGCAGCCAAGATTCACCGAACACTGAAGCTTTCTTT. Translating it yields CASSQDSPNTEAFF.

This clonotype was found a few times. The J gene is TRBJ1-1, the V gene TRBV11-2; D ambiguous. This CDR3 comprises 17 residues. With 2 bases removed from V and 0 bases from J, the gap between germline ends came to 16 bases. Germline V gene lookup returns CDR1 SGHAT and CDR2 FQNNGV. The CDR3 DNA follows: TGTGCCAGCAGCTTAACCAAGTCACCCGTGATGAACACTGAAGCTTTCTTT. Translating it yields CASSLTKSPVMNTEAFF.